A single sample gave rise to the 8 T cell receptor beta chains below, sequenced in a study of a mutant IDH1 vaccine in newly diagnosed glioma. TCRdb's table, derived via immunoSEQ multiplex PCR, lists solely in-frame clones and lacks some. Among about 66,000 clones, roughly 85% were seen once, and the ten largest hold around 3%. Noted time point: baseline, week 1 (first vaccination visit). Treatment meaning: pre-vaccination baseline after standard-of-care therapy. Sequences were derived from PBMCs, sampled from a glioma patient treated with radiotherapy, temozolomide or both. All receptors come from a man between 25 and 39 years old with glioma.

This chain uses TRBV4-1 with TRBJ2-7; perhaps TRBD2 as D (6 bases). Germline CDR1 is MGHRA and CDR2 is YSYEKL. The CDR3 runs 15 residues. V was cut by 1 base and J by 0 bases, with 10 bases left in between. CDR3 DNA: TGCGCCAGCAGCCAAGGGGGGGTCCGCTCCTACGAGCAGTACTTC. Encoded protein: CASSQGGVRSYEQYF.

The chain carries TRBV5-1 and TRBJ2-1, with D possibly being TRBD1 or TRBD2 (5 bases each). Germline V gene data show CDR1 as SGHRS and CDR2 as YFSETQ. The CDR3 has 14 amino acids. Trimming cost V 3 bases and J 0 bases, with 7 bases left between them. The chain's CDR3 is CASSWGNSYNEQFF. The CDR3 DNA is TGCGCCAGCAGCTGGGGGAACTCCTACAATGAGCAGTTCTTC.

The V gene is TRBV5-1, the J gene TRBJ2-5, with D unresolved. The last part of the DNA fits TRBJ2-7 better; the J call may be wrong. Germline CDR1 and CDR2: SGHRS and YFSETQ. The CDR3 runs to 15 residues. The CDR3 sequence is CASSLAPGPYYEQYF. CDR3 DNA sequence: TGCGCCAGCAGCTTGGCCCCAGGACCATACTACGAGCAGTACTTC.

The count of this clone is one. This chain links TRBV9 with TRBJ2-2, with D tentatively TRBD1 (5 bases). This CDR3 region has 21 residues. Germline V gives CDR1 SGDLS, CDR2 YYNGEE. Trimming shortened V by 4 bases and J by 2 bases, and 30 bases separated the two germline ends. The CDR3 here is CASSQTLRGGRFGINTGELFF. The CDR3 DNA reads TGTGCCAGCAGCCAAACTTTAAGGGGCGGTAGATTTGGCATAAACACCGGGGAGCTGTTTTTT.

The chain has TRBV7-8 and TRBJ1-5, with a weak D call TRBD1 (5 bases). V shed 2 bases and J shed 2 bases, with 7 bases lying between them. Germline V lookup: CDR1 SGHVS, CDR2 FQNEAQ. The CDR3 contains 14 residues. CDR3 bases: TGTGCCAGCAGCTTACAGGGCGGCAATCAGCCCCAGCATTTT. The encoded protein is CASSLQGGNQPQHF.

The V and J genes are TRBV9 and TRBJ1-1; D is unresolved. Trimming stripped 3 bases from V and 3 bases from J, with 9 bases between. The CDR3 loop spans 13 amino acids. The germline gives CDR1 SGDLS, CDR2 YYNGEE. CDR3 DNA sequence: TGTGCCAGCAGCGCTACAGCGTACACTGAAGCTTTCTTT. Translating gives CASSATAYTEAFF.

The rearrangement links TRBV6-5 to TRBJ2-5, with D possibly TRBD2 on 7 matching bases. The germline CDR1 and CDR2 sequences are MNHEY and SVGAGI. This CDR3 spans 13 amino acids. The V gene lost 7 bases and the J gene lost 4 bases, with 13 bases spanning the gap. The CDR3 protein is CASTGGGRETQYF. CDR3 bases: TGTGCCAGCACCGGGGGCGGGAGAGAGACCCAGTACTTC.

The chain combines TRBV19 with TRBJ2-7, with no clear D. Germline lookup yields CDR1 LNHDA and CDR2 SQIVND (reference sequence). The CDR3 loop spans 16 amino acids. Deletions cut 0 bases from V and 3 bases from J, with 15 bases between. The chain's CDR3 is CASSIDTTLTIYEQYF. CDR3 bases: TGTGCCAGTAGTATAGATACAACACTAACTATCTACGAGCAGTACTTC.